This T cell receptor (beta chain) was retrieved from a study of breast tumors, draining lymph nodes, adjacent tissues. This clonotype showed up many times. The antigen remains unidentified. Using its own MiXCR run on the multiplex PCR reads, TCRdb lists one record per CDR3 protein. The sample contains 180,000 or so distinct CDR3 sequences, approximately 33% of which appear only once. The V and J ends lost 6 bases and 0 bases respectively, with 12 bases between them. Per germline, CDR1 MNHEY and CDR2 SVGAGI. The CDR3 has 14 residues. Overall study findings and caveats: Compared with basal-like, luminal-like tumors shared significantly more repertoire with nontumor tissue. The lymph node origin of tumor T cells was framed as consistent with a hypothesis, not demonstrated. Tumors had less TCR diversity than lymph nodes, more than nontumor tissue. Most tumor T cells seemingly derive from lymph node, then expand in tumor.

The lymph nodes were axillary draining lymph nodes from breast cancer patients. Sequencing was performed on axillary lymph node tissue. The chain links TRBV6-5 to TRBJ2-7; possibly TRBD2 for D (5 bases). The receptor was isolated from a female donor with breast cancer. Some clones in this sample may be carry-over from other donors' samples. CDR3 sequence: CASRYTRGSYEQYF. Written as DNA, the CDR3 is TGTGCCAGCAGATACACCCGGGGCTCCTACGAGCAGTACTTC.